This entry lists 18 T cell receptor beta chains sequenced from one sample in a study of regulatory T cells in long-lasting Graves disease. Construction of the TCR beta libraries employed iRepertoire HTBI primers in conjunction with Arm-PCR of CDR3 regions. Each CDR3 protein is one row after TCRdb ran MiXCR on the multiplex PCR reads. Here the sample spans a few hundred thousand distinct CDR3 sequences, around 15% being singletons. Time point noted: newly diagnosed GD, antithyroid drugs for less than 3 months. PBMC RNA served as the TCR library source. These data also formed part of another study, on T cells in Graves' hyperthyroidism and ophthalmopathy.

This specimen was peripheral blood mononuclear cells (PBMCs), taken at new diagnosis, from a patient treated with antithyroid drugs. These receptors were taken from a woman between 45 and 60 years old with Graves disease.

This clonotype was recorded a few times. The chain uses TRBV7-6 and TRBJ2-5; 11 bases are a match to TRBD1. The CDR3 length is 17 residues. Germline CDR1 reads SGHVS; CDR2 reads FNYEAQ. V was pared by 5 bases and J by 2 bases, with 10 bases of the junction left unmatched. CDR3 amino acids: CASSTRTGGALQETQYF. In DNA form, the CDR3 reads TGTGCCAGCAGCACCCGGACAGGGGGCGCTTTACAAGAGACCCAGTACTTC.

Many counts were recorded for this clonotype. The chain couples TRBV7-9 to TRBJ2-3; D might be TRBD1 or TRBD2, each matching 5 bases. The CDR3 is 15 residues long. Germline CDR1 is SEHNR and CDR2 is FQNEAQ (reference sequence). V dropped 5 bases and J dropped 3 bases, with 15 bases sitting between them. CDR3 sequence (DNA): TGTGCCAGCAGCCCTTCCCGGGACGTGACAGATACGCAGTATTTT. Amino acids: CASSPSRDVTDTQYF.

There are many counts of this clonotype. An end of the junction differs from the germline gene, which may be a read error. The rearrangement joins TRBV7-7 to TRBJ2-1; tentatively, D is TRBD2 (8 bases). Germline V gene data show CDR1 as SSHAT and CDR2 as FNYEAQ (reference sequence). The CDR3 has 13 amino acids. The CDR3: CASSLGDSGGQFF. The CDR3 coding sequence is TGTGCTAGCAGCTTAGGGGACAGCGGGGGGCAGTTCTTC.

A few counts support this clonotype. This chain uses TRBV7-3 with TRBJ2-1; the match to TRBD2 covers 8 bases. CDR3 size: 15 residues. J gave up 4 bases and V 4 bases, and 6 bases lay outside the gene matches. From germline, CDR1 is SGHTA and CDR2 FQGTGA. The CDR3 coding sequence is TGTGCCAGCAGCTATGGGACTAGATCTTACAATGAGCAGTTCTTC. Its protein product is CASSYGTRSYNEQFF. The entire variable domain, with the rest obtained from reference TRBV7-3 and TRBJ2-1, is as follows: GAGVSQTPSNKVTEKGKYVELRCDPISGHTALYWYRQSLGQGPEFLIYFQGTGAADDSGLPNDRFFAVRPEGSVSTLKIQRTERGDSAVYLCASSYGTRSYNEQFFGPGTRLTVL.

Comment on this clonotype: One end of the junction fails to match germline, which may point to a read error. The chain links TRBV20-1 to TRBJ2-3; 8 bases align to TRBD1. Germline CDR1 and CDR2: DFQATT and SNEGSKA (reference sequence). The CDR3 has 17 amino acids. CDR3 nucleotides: TGCAGTGCTAGACCTAGATACCAGGGGGCCATCACAGATACGCGGTATTTT. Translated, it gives CSARPRYQGAITDTRYF.

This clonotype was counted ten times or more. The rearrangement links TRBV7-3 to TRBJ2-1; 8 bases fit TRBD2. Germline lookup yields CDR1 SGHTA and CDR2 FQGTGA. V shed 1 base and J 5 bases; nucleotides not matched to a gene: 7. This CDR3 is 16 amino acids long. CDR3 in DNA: TGTGCCAGCAGCTTAAAGAGCGGGAGAGTTGACAATGAGCAGTTCTTC. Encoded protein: CASSLKSGRVDNEQFF.

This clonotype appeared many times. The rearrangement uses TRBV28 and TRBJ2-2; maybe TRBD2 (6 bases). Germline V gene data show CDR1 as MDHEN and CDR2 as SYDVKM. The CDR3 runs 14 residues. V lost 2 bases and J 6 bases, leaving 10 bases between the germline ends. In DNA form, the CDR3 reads TGTGCCAGCAGTTTAGAGTGGGGGGCCGGGGAGCTGTTTTTT. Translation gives CASSLEWGAGELFF.

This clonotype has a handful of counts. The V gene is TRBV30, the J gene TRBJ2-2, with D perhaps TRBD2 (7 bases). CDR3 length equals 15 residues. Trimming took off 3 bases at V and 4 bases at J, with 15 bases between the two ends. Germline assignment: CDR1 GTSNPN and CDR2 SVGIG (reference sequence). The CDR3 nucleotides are TGTGCCTGGAGCCTAGGGGGGGCGGCCACCGGGGAGCTGTTTTTT. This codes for CAWSLGGAATGELFF.

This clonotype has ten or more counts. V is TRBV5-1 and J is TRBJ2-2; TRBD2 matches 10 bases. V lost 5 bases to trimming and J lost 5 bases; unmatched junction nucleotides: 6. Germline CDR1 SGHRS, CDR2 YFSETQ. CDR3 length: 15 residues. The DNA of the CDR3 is TGCGCCAGCAGGGTAGCGGGAGGAAGGACCGGGGAGCTGTTTTTT. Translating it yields CASRVAGGRTGELFF.

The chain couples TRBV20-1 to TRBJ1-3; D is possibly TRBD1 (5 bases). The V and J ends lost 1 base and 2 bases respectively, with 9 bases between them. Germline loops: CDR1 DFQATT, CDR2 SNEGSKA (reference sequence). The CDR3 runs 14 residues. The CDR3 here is CSARGGGAGNTIYF. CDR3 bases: TGCAGTGCTAGAGGGGGAGGGGCTGGAAACACCATATATTTT.

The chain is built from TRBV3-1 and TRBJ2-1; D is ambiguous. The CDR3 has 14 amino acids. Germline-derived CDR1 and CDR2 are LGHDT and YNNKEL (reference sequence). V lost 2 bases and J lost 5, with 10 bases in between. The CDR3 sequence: CASSQREGHNEQFF. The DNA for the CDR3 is TGTGCCAGCAGCCAAAGGGAAGGACACAATGAGCAGTTCTTC.

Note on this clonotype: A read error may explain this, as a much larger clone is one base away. CDR3 residues: CASGQAGEKLFF. Here the CDR3 DNA reads TGTGCCAGCGGCCAAGCGGGTGAAAAACTGTTTTTT. This chain uses TRBV3-1 with TRBJ1-4; no firm D call. The V gene's germline CDR1 is LGHDT and CDR2 YNNKEL (reference sequence). The CDR3 totals 12 residues.

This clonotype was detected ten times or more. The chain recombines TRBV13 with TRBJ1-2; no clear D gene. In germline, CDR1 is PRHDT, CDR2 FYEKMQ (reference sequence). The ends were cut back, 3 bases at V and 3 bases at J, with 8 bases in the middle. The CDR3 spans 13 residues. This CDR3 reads CASSLGAHYGYTF. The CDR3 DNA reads TGTGCCAGCAGCTTGGGAGCGCACTATGGCTACACCTTC.

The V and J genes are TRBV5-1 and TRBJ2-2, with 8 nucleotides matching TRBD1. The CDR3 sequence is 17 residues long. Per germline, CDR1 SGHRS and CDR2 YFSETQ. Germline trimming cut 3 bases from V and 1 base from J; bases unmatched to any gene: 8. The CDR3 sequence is CASSYPRGQLNTGELFF. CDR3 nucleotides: TGCGCCAGCAGCTACCCCAGGGGGCAGCTGAACACCGGGGAGCTGTTTTTT.

The CDR3 loop reads CASSRGIMNTEAFF. The CDR3 nucleotides read TGTGCCAGTAGTAGGGGCATTATGAACACTGAAGCTTTCTTT. The chain employs TRBV19 and TRBJ1-1; a possible D gene is TRBD1 (5 bases). The CDR3 runs to 14 residues. Trimming took 4 bases from V and 0 from J, leaving 9 bases between them. Germline V gene lookup returns CDR1 LNHDA and CDR2 SQIVND (reference sequence).

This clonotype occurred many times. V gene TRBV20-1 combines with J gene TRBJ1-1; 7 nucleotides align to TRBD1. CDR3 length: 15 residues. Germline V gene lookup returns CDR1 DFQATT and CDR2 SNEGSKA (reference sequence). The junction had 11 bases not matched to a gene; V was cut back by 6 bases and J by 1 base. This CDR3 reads CSAPGETGRNTEAFF. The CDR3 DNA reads TGCAGTGCCCCGGGCGAGACAGGGAGGAACACTGAAGCTTTCTTT.

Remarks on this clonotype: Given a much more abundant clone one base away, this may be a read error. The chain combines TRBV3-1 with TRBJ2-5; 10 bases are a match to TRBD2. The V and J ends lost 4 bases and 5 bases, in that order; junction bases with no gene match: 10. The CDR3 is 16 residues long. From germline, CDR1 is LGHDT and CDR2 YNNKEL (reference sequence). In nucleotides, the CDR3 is TGTGCCAGCAGCCGACTACCGGGACTAGCGTTTGAGACCCAGTACTTC. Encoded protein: CASSRLPGLAFETQYF.

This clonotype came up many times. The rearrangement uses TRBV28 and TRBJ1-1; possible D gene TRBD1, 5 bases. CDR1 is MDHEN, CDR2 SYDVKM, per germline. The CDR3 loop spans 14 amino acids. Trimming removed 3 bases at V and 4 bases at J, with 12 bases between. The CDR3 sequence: CASSFGGFGTEAFF. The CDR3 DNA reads TGTGCCAGCAGTTTTGGGGGGTTTGGCACTGAAGCTTTCTTT. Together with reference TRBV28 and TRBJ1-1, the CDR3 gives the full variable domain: DVKVTQSSRYLVKRTGEKVFLECVQDMDHENMFWYRQDPGLGLRLIYFSYDVKMKEKGDIPEGYSVSREKKERFSLILESASTNQTSMYLCASSFGGFGTEAFFGQGTRLTVV.